The subject of this entry is one T cell receptor beta chain. Its antigen is still unknown. CDR3 size: 17 residues. V shed 7 bases and J 4 bases; nucleotides not matched to a gene: 10. The germline gives CDR1 MNHEY, CDR2 SVGAGI. A J-beta primer mix and a sample-barcoded 5' primer were used in a second PCR of about 6 to 12 cycles. Each CDR3 protein gets one entry after TCRdb re-called the 5' RACE reads with MiXCR. Here the sample spans roughly 1.4 million distinct CDR3 sequences, 59% being singletons. This sample is drawn from a study of blood T cells in healthy people across ages. The wider study: About one barcoded beta molecule was captured per two T cells (by template switching). Study outcomes and limitations: Naive T cell percentage strongly correlated with TCR beta diversity.

Each donor had about 9.6 milliliters of peripheral blood drawn. Isolation of PBMCs gave at least 7 million cells per sample. The TCR sequence derives from a man younger than 35 in good health. Sequenced: blood. J is TRBJ2-6 and V is TRBV6-5; 10 bases agree with TRBD1. Here the CDR3 reads CASTSGQGGPGANVLTF. The DNA for the CDR3 is TGTGCCAGCACTTCCGGACAGGGGGGTCCCGGGGCCAACGTCCTGACTTTC.